The 30 T cell receptor beta chains below all came from one sample that was sequenced in a study of CD8+CD57+ T cells in acquired aplastic anemia. Patients selected for sequencing had displayed CD8+CD57+ cell expansion by flow cytometry. Profiling that covered TCR beta VDJ and CDR3 relied on genomic DNA as its template. MiXCR, applied by TCRdb to the reads, yields one record per CDR3 protein. In the table there are 150,000 to 200,000 distinct CDR3 sequences, around 48% of which are singletons. Material for sequencing was sorted CD4+, CD8+, or CD8+CD57+ T cells (not recorded which) from PBMCs. Source of these receptors: a human donor with aplastic anemia.

This clonotype was observed a handful of times. The chain joins TRBV2 to TRBJ2-5, with D perhaps TRBD1 (5 bases). The V end was cut by 7 bases, the J end by 1 base, with 13 bases between. The CDR3 sequence is 14 residues long. From germline, CDR1 is SNHLY and CDR2 FYNNEI. CDR3 DNA sequence: TGTGCCAGCACCGTAGGCAGGGCCCAAGAGACCCAGTACTTC. It encodes CASTVGRAQETQYF.

This chain joins TRBV25-1 and TRBJ1-2; a possible D gene is TRBD1 (6 bases). The CDR3 consists of 16 residues. With 4 bases removed from V and 3 bases from J, the gap between germline ends came to 18 bases. Germline V gene sequence: CDR1 MGHDK, CDR2 SYGVNS. CDR3 nucleotide sequence: TGTGCCAGCAGTGGAGGGGGACATGTTTTTTACTATGGCTACACCTTC. It yields the protein CASSGGGHVFYYGYTF.

The rearrangement joins TRBV29-1 to TRBJ2-5; D gene uncertain. The germline V and J ends were trimmed by 7 bases and 7 bases, with 16 bases remaining between them. Germline values: CDR1 SQVTM, CDR2 ANQGSEA. This CDR3 contains 12 residues. CDR3 in DNA: TGCAGCGCCGTCGACTCATGGGGGACCCAGTACTTC. This sequence encodes CSAVDSWGTQYF.

Ten or more counts support this clonotype. The chain carries TRBV7-8 and TRBJ2-3, with D hard to call. The CDR3 is made up of 15 amino acids. The V gene's germline CDR1 is SGHVS and CDR2 FQNEAQ. V gave up 1 base and J gave up 4 bases, with 12 bases separating them. Written as DNA, the CDR3 is TGTGCCAGCAGCTTAGTAATCCCCCGGTCAGATACGCAGTATTTT. Residues: CASSLVIPRSDTQYF.

The count of this clonotype is one. A much more abundant neighbour one base away suggests this may be a read error. CDR3: CASSTQVGDTEAFF. CDR3 nucleotides: TGCGCCAGCAGCACACAGGTTGGGGACACTGAAGCTTTCTTT. The chain has TRBV5-1 and TRBJ1-1; tentative D call: TRBD1 (5 bases). This CDR3 has 14 residues. Trimming removed 4 bases at V and 3 bases at J, with 13 bases between. Germline values: CDR1 SGHRS, CDR2 YFSETQ.

The V call is TRBV7-2, the J call TRBJ1-1; 7 bases line up with TRBD1. CDR1 and CDR2 (germline): SGHTA, FQGNSA. The CDR3 extends over 12 amino acids. V was clipped by 3 bases and J by 7 bases; unmatched bases: 2. CDR3 in DNA: TGTGCCAGCAGCTTTAGGGACAGTGAAGCTTTCTTT. Residues: CASSFRDSEAFF.

This clonotype was counted once. This chain joins TRBV7-2 and TRBJ1-2; possible D gene TRBD1, 5 bases. The germline V and J ends were trimmed by 4 bases and 2 bases, with 8 bases remaining between them. The CDR3 contains 13 residues. Looked up from germline, CDR1 is SGHTA and CDR2 is FQGNSA. The CDR3 loop is CASSSGRNYGYTF. The DNA of the CDR3 is TGTGCCAGCAGCTCGGGACGGAACTATGGCTACACCTTC.

This clonotype was seen a handful of times. The chain is built from TRBV29-1 and TRBJ1-3; D perhaps matches TRBD1 (6 bases). CDR3 length: 12 amino acids. Trimming cost V 7 bases and J 7 bases, with 14 bases left between them. The germline V gene has CDR1 SQVTM and CDR2 ANQGSEA. Here the CDR3 DNA reads TGCAGCGCCAGTCCGCAGGGGAACACCATATATTTT. Residues: CSASPQGNTIYF.

In its sample, this clonotype was seen many times. The V gene is TRBV14, the J gene TRBJ2-5, with 12 bases aligning to TRBD2. With 4 bases clipped from V and 7 bases from J, the junction kept 7 bases outside the gene matches. CDR1 is SGHDN, CDR2 FVKESK, per germline. The CDR3 length is 15 residues. DNA of the CDR3: TGTGCCAGCAGCCTCGGACTAGCGGGACGCGGGACCCAGTACTTC. This encodes CASSLGLAGRGTQYF.

The V and J genes are TRBV20-1 and TRBJ2-3; D is unclear. V was clipped by 5 bases and J by 1 base, with 10 bases between them. The CDR3 contains 13 residues. Germline V gives CDR1 DFQATT, CDR2 SNEGSKA (reference sequence). CDR3 DNA: TGCAGTGCTCGGAGCATCGGCACAGATACGCAGTATTTT. Translated, it gives CSARSIGTDTQYF.

The sample holds many counts of this clonotype. The chain joins TRBV6-1 to TRBJ1-5; D is unclear. There are 12 residues in the CDR3. Germline assignment: CDR1 MNHNS and CDR2 SASEGT. The V end was cut by 8 bases, the J end by 2 bases, with 7 bases between. Written as DNA, the CDR3 is TGTGCCAGCGCCCTGGGCAATCAGCCCCAGCATTTT. This translates into CASALGNQPQHF.

The genes are TRBV5-1 and TRBJ2-3; 8 nucleotides align to TRBD1. TRBJ1-5 explains the end of the DNA better; the J call may be wrong. The CDR3 runs 16 residues. Germline V gene sequence: CDR1 SGHRS, CDR2 YFSETQ. The CDR3 nucleotides are TGCGCCAGCAGCCCCTGGACAGGGAGAAGCACAGATACGCAGCATTTT. It specifies CASSPWTGRSTDTQHF.

This chain connects TRBV25-1 to TRBJ1-2, with TRBD1 as a possible D gene (6 bases). CDR3 size: 15 residues. V was cut by 6 bases and J by 4 bases, with 18 bases left in between. CDR1 is MGHDK, CDR2 SYGVNS, per germline. As DNA, the CDR3 is TGTGCCAGCAGCCCTACCACAGGGTCTCTCTATGGCTACACCTTC. Its translation: CASSPTTGSLYGYTF.

This clonotype appeared many times. The J gene is TRBJ2-6, the V gene TRBV9; D tentatively fits TRBD1 or TRBD2 (5 bases each). The germline gives CDR1 SGDLS, CDR2 YYNGEE. The CDR3 is 19 amino acids. Trimming pared 0 bases from V and 0 bases from J, leaving 16 bases between. CDR3 DNA: TGTGCCAGCAGCGTAGGCCCGGGACGGGGTGTCTCTGGGGCCAACGTCCTGACTTTC. This translates into CASSVGPGRGVSGANVLTF.

The rearrangement joins TRBV24-1 to TRBJ2-5; 7 bases map to TRBD1. J lost 5 bases, V lost 5 bases, and 10 bases had no gene match. Germline V gene data show CDR1 as KGHDR and CDR2 as SFDVKD. This CDR3 is 15 amino acids long. CDR3 sequence: CATSGFNRGHETQYF. The CDR3 region has the DNA TGTGCCACCAGTGGTTTTAACAGGGGACATGAGACCCAGTACTTC.

This chain links TRBV19 with TRBJ1-2; 8 bases align to TRBD1. Germline-derived CDR1 and CDR2 are LNHDA and SQIVND (reference sequence). The CDR3 sequence is 13 residues long. With V trimmed by 6 bases and J by 4 bases, 4 bases remained unmatched. In DNA, the CDR3 is TGTGCCAGTAGGGGGACAGGACTCTATGGCTACACCTTC. It codes for CASRGTGLYGYTF. Using reference TRBV19 and TRBJ1-2 for the parts outside the CDR3, the full variable domain is DGGITQSPKYLFRKEGQNVTLSCEQNLNHDAMYWYRQDPGQGLRLIYYSQIVNDFQKGDIAEGYSVSREKKESFPLTVTSAQKNPTAFYLCASRGTGLYGYTFGSGTRLTVV.

The rearrangement uses TRBV10-3 and TRBJ2-7; D is unclear. Trimming cost V 5 bases and J 0 bases, with 14 bases left between them. This CDR3 spans 15 amino acids. The germline gives CDR1 ENHRY, CDR2 SYGVKD. DNA of the CDR3: TGTGCCATCAGTCCAGGCTACATGAGCTCCTACGAGCAGTACTTC. Its translation is CAISPGYMSSYEQYF.

This clonotype has just a few counts. V gene TRBV20-1 combines with J gene TRBJ1-1; 8 bases agree with TRBD1. This CDR3 contains 15 residues. V lost 0 bases, J lost 0 bases, and 3 bases stayed unmatched. CDR1 and CDR2 from the germline V gene are DFQATT and SNEGSKA (reference sequence). The CDR3 DNA sequence: TGCAGTGCTAGAGACCCGGGACAGGTGAACACTGAAGCTTTCTTT. Its protein is CSARDPGQVNTEAFF.

This clonotype was detected many times. This chain links TRBV20-1 with TRBJ2-7; 10 nucleotides agree with TRBD2. This CDR3 is 14 amino acids long. V was clipped by 5 bases and J by 0 bases; unmatched bases: 4. Germline V CDR1 and CDR2: DFQATT, SNEGSKA (reference sequence). CDR3 sequence (DNA): TGCAGTGCTGTAGGACTAGCGGTCTCCTACGAGCAGTACTTC. Protein sequence: CSAVGLAVSYEQYF.

Ten or more counts support this clonotype. This chain connects TRBV27 to TRBJ1-6, with 9 positions matching TRBD1. This CDR3 is built from 14 residues. Per germline, CDR1 MNHEY and CDR2 SMNVEV (reference sequence). The junction had 4 bases not matched to a gene; V was cut back by 3 bases and J by 10 bases. CDR3 region: CASSLWDRESPLHF. For the CDR3, the DNA is TGTGCCAGCAGTTTGTGGGACAGGGAATCACCCCTCCACTTT.

This chain uses TRBV19 with TRBJ1-1, with D possibly matching TRBD1 (5 bases). The V end lost 3 bases, the J end lost 1 base, and 18 bases lay between the germline ends. Germline values: CDR1 LNHDA, CDR2 SQIVND (reference sequence). The CDR3 loop spans 17 amino acids. CDR3 protein: CASSIAPGRGPNTEAFF. The DNA of the CDR3 is TGTGCCAGTAGTATTGCTCCTGGGAGGGGTCCGAACACTGAAGCTTTCTTT.

Regarding this clonotype: The junction departs from the called germline gene at one end, perhaps through a read error. J is TRBJ1-2 and V is TRBV29-1, with D hard to call. The CDR3 sequence is 12 residues long. Per the germline V gene, CDR1 is SQVTM and CDR2 is ANQGSEA. CDR3 in amino acids: CGVVGRSYGFTF. For the CDR3, the DNA is TGCGGCGTTGTCGGGCGGTCCTATGGCTTCACCTTC.

This clonotype was observed many times. The V and J genes are TRBV5-1 and TRBJ2-1; the match to TRBD2 covers 15 bases. Germline V gene lookup returns CDR1 SGHRS and CDR2 YFSETQ. J was trimmed by 12 bases and V by 4 bases; bases with no gene match: 8. There are 15 residues in the CDR3. The CDR3 spells CASSPGLAGGGGQFF. The CDR3 nucleotides read TGCGCCAGCAGCCCGGGACTAGCGGGAGGAGGGGGGCAGTTCTTC.

V usage is TRBV28 and J usage is TRBJ1-2; 7 nucleotides agree with TRBD1. Germline V gene sequence: CDR1 MDHEN, CDR2 SYDVKM. With 6 bases clipped from V and 7 bases from J, the junction kept 8 bases outside the gene matches. CDR3 length: 13 amino acids. The CDR3 protein is CASSRTGVSGYTF. The CDR3 region has the DNA TGTGCCAGCAGCAGGACAGGAGTTAGTGGCTACACCTTC.

The V call is TRBV29-1, the J call TRBJ2-5; D gene ambiguous. V shed 5 bases and J shed 2 bases, with 6 bases lying between them. Per the germline V gene, CDR1 is SQVTM and CDR2 is ANQGSEA. CDR3 length: 11 residues. CDR3 sequence reads: CSVRPQETQYF. CDR3 in DNA: TGCAGCGTTCGCCCTCAAGAGACCCAGTACTTC.

This clonotype was recorded many times. The chain couples TRBV19 to TRBJ2-7; 7 bases align to TRBD1. The V gene end was trimmed by 9 bases and the J gene end by 0 bases; junction bases not matched to a gene: 2. The CDR3 spans 12 residues. Germline V gene sequence: CDR1 LNHDA, CDR2 SQIVND (reference sequence). The chain's CDR3 is CASGTASYEQYF. The CDR3 coding sequence is TGTGCCAGCGGGACAGCCTCCTACGAGCAGTACTTC.

The chain recombines TRBV20-1 with TRBJ2-1, with D possibly TRBD2 on 6 matching bases. V was trimmed by 3 bases and J by 2 bases, leaving 11 bases between them. CDR1 and CDR2 (germline): DFQATT, SNEGSKA (reference sequence). This CDR3 has 14 residues. The CDR3 DNA follows: TGCAGTGCTAGCGGGAGCCACCCCTACAATGAGCAGTTCTTC. This sequence encodes CSASGSHPYNEQFF.

This clonotype was picked up a small number of times. A much larger clone is a single base away; this may be a read error. CDR3 sequence (DNA): TGTGCCAGCAGCTTAGGGATAGAATCCCTGGAGCAGTACTTC. Protein sequence: CASSLGIESLEQYF. V usage is TRBV7-2 and J usage is TRBJ2-7, with unresolved D. Germline loops: CDR1 SGHTA, CDR2 FQGNSA. The ends were cut back, 1 base at V and 7 bases at J, with 14 bases in the middle. The CDR3 covers 14 residues.

CDR3 DNA: TGTGCCAGCAGCGTAGTGGACGCCGCCTCTGGGAACGCCATATATTTT. It codes for CASSVVDAASGNAIYF. V gene TRBV11-2 combines with J gene TRBJ1-3; D call uncertain. The CDR3 loop spans 16 amino acids. Germline assignment: CDR1 SGHAT and CDR2 FQNNGV. Trimming removed 5 bases from V and 11 bases from J, with 25 bases in between.

This clonotype was detected ten times or more. The chain is built from TRBV9 and TRBJ1-1; possible D gene TRBD1, 6 bases. The CDR3 is 16 residues long. Trimming shortened V by 7 bases and J by 0 bases, and 19 bases separated the two germline ends. The germline V gene encodes CDR1 SGDLS and CDR2 YYNGEE. This CDR3 reads CASATGGLGMNTEAFF. Here the CDR3 DNA reads TGTGCCAGCGCGACGGGGGGGCTGGGGATGAACACTGAAGCTTTCTTT.